This record concerns one TCR beta chain sequence. Its target is not known. The data stem from a study of T cell responses to AZD1222 COVID-19 vaccine. General study results and limits: The repertoires were collected only after the peak T cell response. CD4 TCRs associated with vaccination spanned spike, dominating at 160-218 and 743-854. Donors in the cohort were predominantly white British and more often female, and clonal diversity was possibly underestimated.

The CDR3 spans 16 residues. Looked up from germline, CDR1 is WSHSY and CDR2 is SAAADI. The V and J ends lost 4 bases and 2 bases, in that order; junction bases with no gene match: 11. This table comes from immunoSEQ multiplex PCR, and its TCRdb copy is limited to in-frame clones, with some not included. Of about 120,000 clones in the sample, roughly nine tenths were seen once. The sample consisted of peripheral blood, taken on day 0 of AZD1222 vaccination. This chain links TRBV10-2 with TRBJ2-7, with 7 bases that match TRBD2. The clonotype was recovered from an adult in good health. In nucleotides, the CDR3 is TGCGCCAGCAGTGGGATCGCCCTAGCGGACGCCTACGAGCAGTACTTC. It specifies CASSGIALADAYEQYF.